This entry concerns a single T cell receptor beta chain. This clone's antigen is unknown. It has no much larger one-base neighbor in the sample; base qualities were not kept. These data come from a study of human T cells and chemical hapten exposure listed by TCRdb under 2021. Background for the entire study: For sensitization, 2% DPC in acetone was applied to a roughly 2 cm by roughly 2 cm area of upper inner arm skin. For TCR sequencing, blood came from about 28 alopecia patients at anywhere from one to four time points (pre-sensitization, 2, 6 and 24 weeks). Patch testing was done on the upper back using Finn chambers containing 0.01% DPC, and results were scored after 6 days according to International Contact Dermatitis Research Group standards. The study tracked peripheral blood TCR repertoire changes in vivo during primary and secondary sensitization to the hapten diphenylcyclopropenone (DPC) in alopecia patients. The libraries were sequenced as a pool, and the TCR yield per sample differed mostly because of small variations in library volumes within the pool. The patient cohort, mostly female, included alopecia areata with under or over 50% scalp involvement, alopecia totalis and alopecia universalis. Patients additionally received weekly therapeutic DPC doses to the scalp throughout the approximately 25-week study period. Patient blood was sampled pre-sensitization (week 0) and at 2, 6 and about 24 weeks after DPC sensitization.

Points the paper makes about the study in general: The number of PT1 expanded TCRs positively correlated with patch test score, significant at thresholds 8, 16 and 32 but not 4. Because every patient had alopecia, a presumed autoimmune disease, the patients' immune response might differ from that of healthy individuals. DPC sensitization did not change how many TCRs were above 1 in 1000 frequency, and no evidence was found of alterations in global repertoire structure. Expanded TCRs formed significantly more large CDR3 similarity clusters than pre-sensitization or healthy control sets, consistent with antigen-driven responses. Repeated subsampling changed both the strength of the expansion versus patch-test correlation and the threshold at which that correlation became significant.

In the paper's terms, the time point label means: pre-sensitization, week 0. This specimen's treatment or condition label, per the study, means: therapeutic diphenylcyclopropenone sensitization with weekly scalp DPC. At every patch-test visit, the blood draw took place before the patch test was put on. To be eligible, patients had to be aged 18 to 70, diagnosed with alopecia and judged suitable for DPC therapy, while pregnant patients were excluded. Unfractionated whole blood was collected in Tempus Blood RNA tubes, and total RNA was extracted from that blood. Library method: RACE. Sequencing took place on a NextSeq 500. Library preparation attached unique molecular identifiers to individual cDNA molecules for quantitative, reproducible TCR counting. From each blood RNA sample, both TCR alpha and TCR beta chains were sequenced. In the original analysis: The median number of TCRs per sample was over 85,000, ranging from roughly 20,000 to 690,600. V, J and CDR3 annotation of the TCR reads was carried out using the Decombinator software suite. To make PS versus PT1 abundance plots, every sample was subsampled to the same number of TCRs (28,000). Expanded TCRs were defined as absent before sensitization and observed at least eight times at the 2-week time point. The public reads were reanalyzed by TCRdb: fastp trimming at Q25, MiXCR alignment, in-frame beta chains only. Each entry is one CDR3 protein sequence, shown with its most common DNA and genes. The V and J calls reflect TCRdb's pipeline rather than the authors' work. The sample table records about 120,000 distinct CDR3 sequences; approximately 13% of these occur just once. The leading ten clones occupy around 3% of the sample.

CDR1 KGHSH and CDR2 LQKENI were looked up in the germline V gene. The cysteine opens and the phenylalanine closes a CDR3 of 17 amino acids. Only the CDR3 portion is preserved as DNA: 51 bases, with reading frame beginning at the first base. Trimming takes 3 bases off V and 2 bases off J; junction bases not matched to a gene: 10. Recombination linked TRBV18 to TRBJ1-2, and 9 junctional nucleotides match TRBD1. The sequence was collected from a young woman with alopecia areata. Some clones in this sample may be carry-over from other donors' samples. Sequences were derived from whole blood, sampled in connection with sensitization to the hapten diphenylcyclopropenone (DPC). Here the CDR3 is given as CASSPYVDRGGNYGYTF. The DNA reads TGTGCCAGCTCACCGTACGTGGACAGGGGCGGGAACTATGGCTACACCTTC.